Listed below are T cell receptor beta chains from one sample, sequenced in a study of T-cell memory formation after mild COVID-19. One entry per CDR3 protein, called by TCRdb with MiXCR from the 5' RACE reads. The table lists 350,000 to 450,000 distinct CDR3 sequences, roughly 24% of them singletons, with around 9.5% in the top ten. The sample was PBMCs or a T cell subset sorted from them (not recorded which). The source is an adult woman who had mild COVID-19 (a few samples of this study predate the infection). Cell type and time point are not known. Both conserved end residues are part of each CDR3. Each record gives: clone size, D gene, J gene, V gene, CDR3 DNA, CDR3 protein. A D gene is named only where the DNA matches it firmly. Rows may omit the clone size; those that give it use once, few, many or a size class.

>.|TRBD2|TRBJ2-3|TRBV4-1
TGCGCCAGCAGCAGCCGGGGGGGCCACTCGGATACGCAGTATTTT
CASSSRGGHSDTQYF
>few|.|TRBJ2-7|TRBV6-1
TGTGCCAGCAGTGAAGAGAGGGGGGCAGCTATCGGAGCCTACGAGCAGTACTTC
CASSEERGAAIGAYEQYF
>.|.|TRBJ2-7|TRBV5-6
TGTGCCAGCAGCGCCGCGGGACCGCGCGGCGAGCAGTACTTC
CASSAAGPRGEQYF
>.|.|TRBJ1-2|TRBV5-1
TGCGCCAGCAGCTTGGACAGGGCATATGGGGGCTACACCTTC
CASSLDRAYGGYTF
>few|TRBD1|TRBJ2-7|TRBV5-1
TGCGCCAGCAGCCTCACGGGACAGGACTCCTACGAGCAGTACTTC
CASSLTGQDSYEQYF
>.|TRBD1|TRBJ2-2|TRBV5-6
TGTGCCAGCAGACCGACAGGGATGGGGAACACCGGGGAGCTGTTTTTT
CASRPTGMGNTGELFF
>few|TRBD1|TRBJ2-3|TRBV29-1
TGCAGCGTTGTGGGGACAGGGGCCGGCACAGATACGCAGTATTTT
CSVVGTGAGTDTQYF
>few|.|TRBJ1-1|TRBV24-1
TGTGCCACCAGTGATAACGTGGGGGGAGCTTTCTTT
CATSDNVGGAFF
>few|TRBD2|TRBJ2-1|TRBV12-3/TRBV12-4
TGTGCCAGCAGTAAACCGGGACTAGCGGCTTACAATGAGCAGTTCTTC
CASSKPGLAAYNEQFF
>.|.|TRBJ1-5|TRBV19
TGTGCCAGTAGTATCAAGGGGTTTGGGCAGCCCCAGCATTTT
CASSIKGFGQPQHF
>.|.|TRBJ2-5|TRBV6-1
TGTGCCAGCAGTGAACTTTGGGGCCCAGAGGAGACCCAGTACTTC
CASSELWGPEETQYF
>few|.|TRBJ2-1|TRBV16
TGTGCCAGCAGCCAAACCGGGCCCCAGTTCTTC
CASSQTGPQFF
>few|TRBD1|TRBJ1-1|TRBV29-1
TGCAGCGTTAAAGGGGGCTCTACGATGAACACTGAAGCTTTCTTT
CSVKGGSTMNTEAFF
>.|TRBD1|TRBJ1-5|TRBV4-3
TGCGCCAGCAGCCGTAACAGGGGGGGCAATCAGCCCCAGCATTTT
CASSRNRGGNQPQHF
>.|.|TRBJ2-7|TRBV7-9
TGTGCCAGCAGCTTAGATTCGGCGGAGCAGTACTTC
CASSLDSAEQYF
>.|.|TRBJ1-5|TRBV24-1
TGTGCCACCAGTGATTCGACGCGGCCCCAGCATTTT
CATSDSTRPQHF
>few|.|TRBJ1-6|TRBV27
TGTGCCAGCAGTTTAAGTGGATGGGAGTCACCCCTCCACTTT
CASSLSGWESPLHF
>.|TRBD1|TRBJ2-7|TRBV4-3
TGCGCCAGCAGCCAAGATCTCGACAGGGGGCCCTACGAGCAGTACTTC
CASSQDLDRGPYEQYF
>.|.|TRBJ1-1|TRBV21-1
TGTGCCAGCAGCAAAATAGGGAGCCGGGCCCTGCCGGGGAACTCTGAAGCTTTCTTT
CASSKIGSRALPGNSEAFF
>once|.|TRBJ1-6|TRBV11-2
TGTGCCAGCAGCCCTGGGCAGGGGCAATCACCCCTCCACTTT
CASSPGQGQSPLHF
>.|.|TRBJ2-3|TRBV7-8
TGTGCCAGCAGCTTAGCCTCGGGGGTATCGGATACGCAGTATTTT
CASSLASGVSDTQYF
>.|.|TRBJ2-7|TRBV5-1
TGCGCCAGCAGCTTGGGACGGGTCTCTTCTGTAGACGAGCAGTACTTC
CASSLGRVSSVDEQYF
>.|TRBD2|TRBJ2-3|TRBV24-1
TGTGCCACCAGTGATCGCCAGCGGGAGAGGGATACGCAGTATTTT
CATSDRQRERDTQYF
>few|TRBD1|TRBJ2-1|TRBV2
TGTGCCAGCAGTACTGGGACAGGGTATGACAATGAGCAGTTCTTC
CASSTGTGYDNEQFF
>.|.|TRBJ1-1|TRBV5-6
TGTGCCAGCAGCTTGAGGGGGAACATGAACACTGAAGCTTTCTTT
CASSLRGNMNTEAFF
>few|TRBD2|TRBJ2-7|TRBV10-3
TGTGCCATCACTCCCGGGGGGAGCGAGCAGTACTTC
CAITPGGSEQYF
>.|.|TRBJ2-5|TRBV5-6
TGTGCCAGCAGGCTGGACGTACGCCAAGAGACCCAGTACTTC
CASRLDVRQETQYF
>.|.|TRBJ2-1|TRBV7-7
TGTGCTAGCAGCTTAGCGGAAGGTCCGAATGAGCAGTTCTTC
CASSLAEGPNEQFF
>.|.|TRBJ2-7|TRBV6-6
TGTGCCAGCAGTTTACGTTATGGCTACGAGCAGTACTTC
CASSLRYGYEQYF
>.|.|TRBJ2-7|TRBV20-1
TGCAGTGAGAGGCGGGAAGTCTACGAGCAGTACTTC
CSERREVYEQYF
>many|TRBD1|TRBJ1-6|TRBV4-3
TGCGCCAGCAGCCCCACGTCCGGGACAGGGGGATCACCCCTCCACTTT
CASSPTSGTGGSPLHF
>few|.|TRBJ1-5|TRBV7-2
TGTGCCAGCAGCTCCGGCCCCGGCGGTCGTCAGCCCCAGCATTTT
CASSSGPGGRQPQHF
>.|.|TRBJ1-1|TRBV12-3/TRBV12-4
TGTGCCAGCATTATTCTCGGGGTCTGGACTGAAGCTTTCTTT
CASIILGVWTEAFF
>.|.|TRBJ1-2|TRBV4-3
TGCGCCAGCAGCCAAGACGGAAAGGGGGTTAGCTATGGCTACACCTTC
CASSQDGKGVSYGYTF
>many|TRBD2|TRBJ2-3|TRBV12-3/TRBV12-4
TGTGCCAGCAGTTTCGCTAGCGGGGGCCCCCGGACAGATACGCAGTATTTT
CASSFASGGPRTDTQYF
>.|TRBD2|TRBJ2-1|TRBV7-8
TGTGCCAGCAGCTTTCTCGGCACTAGCGGGGGCCTCACCTACAATGAGCAGTTCTTC
CASSFLGTSGGLTYNEQFF
>.|.|TRBJ1-1|TRBV10-3
TGTGCCATCAGTAGAGACATCATGAACACTGAAGCTTTCTTT
CAISRDIMNTEAFF
>.|.|TRBJ2-3|TRBV24-1
TGTGCCACCAGTGACTCAGGTTGGACAGATACGCAGTATTTT
CATSDSGWTDTQYF
>.|TRBD1|TRBJ2-7|TRBV5-1
TGCGCCAGCAGCTTCGGGCCCCTGGGACAGTCCTACGAGCAGTACTTC
CASSFGPLGQSYEQYF
>few|TRBD2|TRBJ2-2|TRBV9
TGTGCCAGCAGCGTAGCTAGCGGGACCGGGGAGCTGTTTTTT
CASSVASGTGELFF
>few|TRBD1|TRBJ1-2|TRBV7-8
TGTGCCAGCAGCTCCCCCGACAGGGGAAGATTCTATGGCTACACCTTC
CASSSPDRGRFYGYTF
>.|TRBD1|TRBJ2-7|TRBV6-1
TGTGCACTCACCCGACAGGGGGCCTACGAGCAGTACTTC
CALTRQGAYEQYF
>many|.|TRBJ2-5|TRBV3-1
TGTGCCAGCAGCCAGGTACAAGAGACCCAGTACTTC
CASSQVQETQYF
>.|TRBD1|TRBJ2-7|TRBV2
TGTGCCAGCAGTGAAAGGGGAGGACAGGGCTACGAGCAGTACTTC
CASSERGGQGYEQYF
>.|.|TRBJ2-2|TRBV29-1
TGCAGCGTTGAGGAGGGATACGGGGAGCTGTTTTTT
CSVEEGYGELFF
>.|.|TRBJ2-3|TRBV5-5
TGTGCCAAAGGGGATACGCAGTATTTT
CAKGDTQYF
>.|TRBD1|TRBJ2-1|TRBV7-8
TGTGCCAGCAGCTTAGTCTTGGGACAGGGGGCCGCCAATGAGCAGTTCTTC
CASSLVLGQGAANEQFF
>few|.|TRBJ1-1|TRBV10-3
TGTGCCATCAGTGAGGCTGGGGGGATGATGAACACTGAAGCTTTCTTT
CAISEAGGMMNTEAFF